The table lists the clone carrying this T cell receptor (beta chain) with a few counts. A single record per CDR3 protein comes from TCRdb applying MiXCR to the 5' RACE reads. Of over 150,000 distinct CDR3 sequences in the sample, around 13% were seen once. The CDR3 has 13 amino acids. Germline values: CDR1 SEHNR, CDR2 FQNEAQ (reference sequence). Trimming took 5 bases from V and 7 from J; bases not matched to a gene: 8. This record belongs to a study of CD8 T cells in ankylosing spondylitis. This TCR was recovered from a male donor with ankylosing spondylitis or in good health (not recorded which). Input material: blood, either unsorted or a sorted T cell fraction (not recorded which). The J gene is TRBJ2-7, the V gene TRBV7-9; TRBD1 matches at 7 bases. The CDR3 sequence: CASSLRQGDEQYF. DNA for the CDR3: TGTGCCAGCAGCCTCCGTCAGGGGGATGAGCAGTACTTC.